This T cell receptor beta chain was identified in a study of PD-L1 blockade in urothelial cancer. The method was immunoSEQ multiplex PCR; TCRdb's version includes in-frame clones alone and lacks a portion of them. In the table there are approximately 79,000 clones, around 81% of which are singletons. V trimming: 2 bases; J trimming: 0 bases; junction bases outside the gene matches: 3. The CDR3 consists of 14 residues. Per germline, CDR1 GTSNPN and CDR2 SVGIG (reference sequence). Time point noted: pretreatment peripheral blood. Sequencing used PBMCs, obtained around atezolizumab (anti-PD-L1) treatment. This TCR was recovered from a man aged 40-50 years with urothelial cancer. The chain recombines TRBV30 with TRBJ2-7; TRBD1 matches 8 bases. The CDR3 loop is CAWSRTGFSYEQYF. CDR3 bases: TGTGCCTGGAGTCGGACAGGGTTCTCCTACGAGCAGTACTTC.